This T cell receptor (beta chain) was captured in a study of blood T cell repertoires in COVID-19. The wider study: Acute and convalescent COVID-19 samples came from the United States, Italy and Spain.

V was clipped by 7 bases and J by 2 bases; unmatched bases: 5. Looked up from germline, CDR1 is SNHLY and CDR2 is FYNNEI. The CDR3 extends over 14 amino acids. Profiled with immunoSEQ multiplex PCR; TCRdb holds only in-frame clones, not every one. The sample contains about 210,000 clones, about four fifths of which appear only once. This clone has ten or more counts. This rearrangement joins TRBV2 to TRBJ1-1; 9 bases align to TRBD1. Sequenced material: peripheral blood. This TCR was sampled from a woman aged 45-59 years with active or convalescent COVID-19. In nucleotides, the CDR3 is TGTGCCAGCACTTGGGACAGGGAAAACACTGAAGCTTTCTTT. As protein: CASTWDRENTEAFF.